These 27 T cell receptor beta chains came from one sample sequenced in a study of cytomegalovirus exposure and HLA in healthy donors. The PCR used 60 Vbeta and 13 Jbeta primers. Assay: immunoSEQ multiplex PCR; the TCRdb copy retains only in-frame clones and omits some. The sample shows 160,000 or so clones, roughly two thirds of them seen only once. Sequenced: PBMCs. These TCRs come from a woman in her thirties in good health and CMV-seronegative.

This clone was detected only a few times. This rearrangement joins TRBV28 to TRBJ2-2, with TRBD2 matching 9 bases. This CDR3 has 14 amino acids. V dropped 9 bases and J dropped 3; count of bases not matched to a gene: 5. Germline assignment: CDR1 MDHEN and CDR2 SYDVKM. CDR3 in DNA: TGTGCCAGTTTAGCGGGGGATCACACCGGGGAGCTGTTTTTT. This codes for CASLAGDHTGELFF.

The rearrangement joins TRBV2 to TRBJ2-3; D perhaps matches TRBD2 (6 bases). Trimming pared 8 bases from V and 2 bases from J, leaving 14 bases between. Germline V gene data show CDR1 as SNHLY and CDR2 as FYNNEI. This CDR3 comprises 14 residues. This CDR3 is CASSPGLSTDTQYF. The CDR3 DNA sequence: TGTGCCAGCTCACCGGGACTTTCCACAGATACGCAGTATTTT.

The J gene is TRBJ2-5, the V gene TRBV4-3, with 11 nucleotides matching TRBD2. CDR1 is LGHNA, CDR2 YSLEER, per germline. Germline trimming cut 0 bases from V and 4 bases from J; bases unmatched to any gene: 4. This CDR3 is built from 16 residues. The CDR3 is CASSQDRSGRAETQYF. The CDR3 nucleotides are TGCGCCAGCAGCCAAGATCGTAGCGGGAGGGCAGAGACCCAGTACTTC.

The genes are TRBV7-6 and TRBJ2-1, with no clear D. This CDR3 has 14 residues. Between the trimmed V and J ends, which lost 2 bases and 8 bases, there was a span of 13 bases. Germline assignment: CDR1 SGHVS and CDR2 FNYEAQ. The CDR3 spells CASSLFLGVDEQFF. The CDR3 nucleotides are TGTGCCAGCAGCTTATTTCTAGGAGTGGATGAGCAGTTCTTC.

The chain uses TRBV30 and TRBJ1-5; D ambiguous. Per germline, CDR1 GTSNPN and CDR2 SVGIG (reference sequence). This CDR3 contains 13 residues. V lost 3 bases and J lost 3, with 9 bases in between. The CDR3 nucleotides read TGTGCCTGGAGCGTCGGGGACAATCAGCCCCAGCATTTT. It translates to CAWSVGDNQPQHF. Looking up the rest from reference TRBV30 and TRBJ1-5 gives the full variable domain: SQTIHQWPATLVQPVGSPLSLECTVEGTSNPNLYWYRQAAGRGLQLLFYSVGIGQISSEVPQNLSASRPQDRQFILSSKKLLLSDSGFYLCAWSVGDNQPQHFGDGTRLSIL.

This chain connects TRBV28 to TRBJ1-2; D possibly corresponds to TRBD1 (6 bases). The CDR3 length is 13 residues. V gave up 6 bases and J gave up 2 bases, with 10 bases separating them. The germline V gene encodes CDR1 MDHEN and CDR2 SYDVKM. CDR3 region: CASRADRNYGYTF. The CDR3 DNA is TGTGCCAGCAGGGCGGACAGAAACTATGGCTACACCTTC.

The J gene is TRBJ2-7, the V gene TRBV6-1, with 7 bases fitting TRBD1. With 6 bases clipped from V and 3 bases from J, the junction kept 8 bases outside the gene matches. Germline assignment: CDR1 MNHNS and CDR2 SASEGT. This CDR3 comprises 14 residues. The CDR3 region has the DNA TGTGCCAGCAGGCTAACAGGGGCCATCTACGAGCAGTACTTC. As protein: CASRLTGAIYEQYF.

The chain uses TRBV11-2 and TRBJ2-2; D is possibly TRBD1 (6 bases). Per germline, CDR1 SGHAT and CDR2 FQNNGV. Trimming took 6 bases from V and 3 from J, leaving 11 bases between them. The CDR3 contains 14 residues. The CDR3 region has the DNA TGTGCCAGCAGGGCTGGACAGTACACCGGGGAGCTGTTTTTT. Protein: CASRAGQYTGELFF.

The gene calls are TRBV4-1 and TRBJ2-7; D call uncertain. The CDR3 length is 14 residues. V lost 3 bases, J lost 2 bases, and 11 bases lay in between. Germline V gene sequence: CDR1 MGHRA, CDR2 YSYEKL. The CDR3 loop is CASSHLLRTYEQYF. DNA of the CDR3: TGCGCCAGCAGCCATCTCCTTAGAACCTACGAGCAGTACTTC.

Concerning this clone itself: This sample includes further DNA sequences coding for the same CDR3. The chain combines TRBV11-2 with TRBJ2-5; D not certain. The CDR3 sequence is 16 residues long. Germline V gives CDR1 SGHAT, CDR2 FQNNGV. V was clipped by 4 bases and J by 7 bases, with 22 bases between them. The CDR3 reads CASSSLINDNIRTQYF. The CDR3 nucleotides are TGTGCCAGCAGCTCGCTGATAAATGACAATATTCGGACCCAGTACTTC. Based on the CDR3 plus reference TRBV11-2 and TRBJ2-5, the full variable domain is EAGVAQSPRYKIIEKRQSVAFWCNPISGHATLYWYQQILGQGPKLLIQFQNNGVVDDSQLPKDRFSAERLKGVDSTLKIQPAKLEDSAVYLCASSSLINDNIRTQYFGPGTRLLVL.

DNA of the CDR3: TGTGCCAGCAGCCCGCCGGCGGGAGGCCGGTACGAGCAGTACTTC. Its translation: CASSPPAGGRYEQYF. This chain connects TRBV28 to TRBJ2-7; 8 nucleotides agree with TRBD2. Trimming removed 6 bases from V and 4 bases from J; junction bases left unmatched: 11. Germline V gives CDR1 MDHEN, CDR2 SYDVKM. The CDR3 sequence is 15 residues long.

The chain has TRBV2 and TRBJ2-5, with D possibly being TRBD2 (5 bases). Trimming pared 6 bases from V and 2 bases from J, leaving 10 bases between. Looked up from germline, CDR1 is SNHLY and CDR2 is FYNNEI. This CDR3 has 13 amino acids. The CDR3 nucleotides read TGTGCCAGCAGGTTGGGAGTTCAAGAGACCCAGTACTTC. Translating it yields CASRLGVQETQYF.

The V call is TRBV5-4, the J call TRBJ2-3; D is uncertain. V lost 3 bases to trimming and J lost 4 bases, with 6 bases between them. The CDR3 extends over 12 amino acids. Germline V gives CDR1 SGHNT, CDR2 YYREEE (reference sequence). CDR3 residues: CASSSRSDTQYF. CDR3 nucleotide sequence: TGTGCCAGCAGCTCGAGGTCAGATACGCAGTATTTT.

The chain uses TRBV28 and TRBJ2-2, with 7 nucleotides matching TRBD1. Trimming cost V 8 bases and J 3 bases; bases outside gene matches: 9. The CDR3 is made up of 15 amino acids. Germline CDR1 and CDR2: MDHEN and SYDVKM. The CDR3 loop reads CASESQGPDTGELFF. The CDR3 DNA reads as TGTGCCAGCGAGTCACAGGGGCCCGACACCGGGGAGCTGTTTTTT.

V is TRBV11-1 and J is TRBJ2-3; 11 bases are shared with TRBD2. The V gene end was trimmed by 4 bases and the J gene end by 1 base; junction bases not matched to a gene: 4. The CDR3 is 16 amino acids. Germline V gene sequence: CDR1 SGHAT, CDR2 FQDESV (reference sequence). The CDR3 nucleotides are TGTGCCAGCAGCTCATTGACTAGCGGGGGCACAGATACGCAGTATTTT. The encoded protein is CASSSLTSGGTDTQYF.

The rearrangement uses TRBV9 and TRBJ1-2, with D uncertain. CDR1 is SGDLS, CDR2 YYNGEE, per germline. This CDR3 has 15 amino acids. Trimming pared 3 bases from V and 8 bases from J, leaving 20 bases between. Here the CDR3 reads CASSASSQQVGGYTF. DNA of the CDR3: TGTGCCAGCAGCGCCTCCTCCCAGCAGGTAGGAGGCTACACCTTC.

The chain carries TRBV28 and TRBJ2-5; TRBD2 matches 9 bases. CDR1 is MDHEN, CDR2 SYDVKM, per germline. J lost 5 bases, V lost 4 bases, and 14 bases had no gene match. This CDR3 is 17 amino acids long. The chain's CDR3 is CASSSILGTSPGETQYF. CDR3 bases: TGTGCCAGCAGTTCAATTCTAGGGACTAGCCCCGGGGAGACCCAGTACTTC.

V gene TRBV28 combines with J gene TRBJ2-1, with a weak D call TRBD1 (5 bases). Germline CDR1 MDHEN, CDR2 SYDVKM. Trimming stripped 6 bases from V and 2 bases from J, with 8 bases between. The CDR3 has 13 residues. The CDR3 spells CASSTGTYNEQFF. The CDR3 DNA follows: TGTGCCAGCAGCACAGGAACCTACAATGAGCAGTTCTTC.

The chain employs TRBV9 and TRBJ1-6, with D perhaps TRBD1 (6 bases). CDR1 and CDR2 from the germline V gene are SGDLS and YYNGEE. The V and J ends lost 4 bases and 6 bases respectively, with 11 bases between them. There are 14 residues in the CDR3. For the CDR3, the DNA is TGTGCCAGCAGCCTCCGGACAGCTAATTCACCCCTCCACTTT. This codes for CASSLRTANSPLHF.

This sequence joins TRBV15 and TRBJ2-7; TRBD2 agrees at 11 bases. This CDR3 region has 14 residues. With 4 bases clipped from V and 6 bases from J, the junction kept 5 bases outside the gene matches. The germline gives CDR1 LNHNV, CDR2 YYDKDF (reference sequence). The CDR3 sequence is CATSKTSGISEQYF. CDR3 nucleotides: TGTGCCACCAGCAAGACTAGCGGGATTAGCGAGCAGTACTTC.

The chain couples TRBV2 to TRBJ2-1, with a weak D call TRBD1 (6 bases). CDR1 is SNHLY and CDR2 is FYNNEI in the germline V gene. V lost 7 bases and J lost 0, with 10 bases in between. This CDR3 has 14 residues. CDR3 protein: CASIRGGSYNEQFF. The DNA for the CDR3 is TGTGCCAGCATACGAGGGGGCTCCTACAATGAGCAGTTCTTC.

V usage is TRBV13 and J usage is TRBJ2-7, with 7 positions matching TRBD2. This CDR3 has 14 amino acids. Germline V gene lookup returns CDR1 PRHDT and CDR2 FYEKMQ (reference sequence). The V and J ends lost 4 bases and 6 bases, in that order; junction bases with no gene match: 9. The CDR3 DNA follows: TGTGCCAGCAGCTACTTGAGCGGGATGCGCGAGCAGTACTTC. The encoded protein is CASSYLSGMREQYF.

The chain joins TRBV7-6 to TRBJ2-1; D may be TRBD2 (9 bases). V gave up 3 bases and J gave up 6 bases, with 24 bases separating them. Germline V gene sequence: CDR1 SGHVS, CDR2 FNYEAQ. The CDR3 is 18 residues long. The CDR3 coding sequence is TGTGCCAGCAGCTTGTTTTCAGGGGGCGGGGGGGTCGGCAATGAGCAGTTCTTC. Translation gives CASSLFSGGGGVGNEQFF.

The J gene is TRBJ2-6, the V gene TRBV5-1; no definite D call. CDR3 length: 14 residues. The ends were cut back, 3 bases at V and 0 bases at J, with 4 bases in the middle. CDR1 is SGHRS and CDR2 is YFSETQ in the germline V gene. In DNA form, the CDR3 reads TGCGCCAGCAGCTCCGTCTCTGGGGCCAACGTCCTGACTTTC. Amino acid sequence: CASSSVSGANVLTF.

The CDR3 sequence is CASKAPGLAGDQEQYF. The DNA of the CDR3 is TGTGCCAGCAAAGCGCCTGGACTAGCGGGAGATCAGGAGCAGTACTTC. The V and J genes are TRBV28 and TRBJ2-7; 13 bases match TRBD2. Unmatched junction bases numbered 13, after V lost 7 bases and J lost 7 bases. The CDR3 length is 16 residues. CDR1 is MDHEN, CDR2 SYDVKM, per germline.

In this sample, this clone turned up once. Other DNA sequences of this sample code for an identical CDR3. The CDR3: CASSHSPGGYTF. CDR3 DNA: TGTGCCAGCAGTCACTCTCCAGGCGGCTACACCTTC. The rearrangement joins TRBV28 to TRBJ1-2, with D unresolved. Per the germline V gene, CDR1 is MDHEN and CDR2 is SYDVKM. The CDR3 runs 12 residues. V was cut by 5 bases and J by 8 bases, with 12 bases left in between.

The V gene is TRBV18, the J gene TRBJ1-1, with a tentative D call TRBD1 (5 bases). CDR1 and CDR2 (germline): KGHSH, LQKENI. Trimming shortened V by 2 bases and J by 1 base, and 8 bases separated the two germline ends. CDR3 length: 14 residues. The CDR3 here is CASSPVGQNTEAFF. CDR3 in DNA: TGTGCCAGCTCACCAGTGGGGCAGAACACTGAAGCTTTCTTT.